A single sample gave rise to the 15 T cell receptor beta chains below, sequenced in a study of graft-versus-host responses after intestinal transplantation. These receptors are not linked to any known antigen. Sequenced by immunoSEQ multiplex PCR; TCRdb stores in-frame clones only, minus some. The sample lists tens of thousands of clones; 90% to 95% were seen once. Sequences were derived from unstimulated CD4+ T cells sorted from spleen or lymph node cells, sampled before transplant. Receptors originate from a human donor who was the organ donor for an intestinal transplant.

The chain has TRBV6-1 and TRBJ2-1; 9 bases line up with TRBD1. The CDR3 is 15 residues long. CDR1 is MNHNS, CDR2 SASEGT, per germline. After removal of 0 bases from V and 8 bases from J, the junction contained 5 bases not matched to a gene. CDR3 in DNA: TGTGCCAGCAGTGAAGCGTGGACAGGGGTCTATGAGCAGTTCTTC. Translating gives CASSEAWTGVYEQFF.

A single count supports this clone. CDR3 sequence: CASSKSRLQGAPPVNTEAFF. CDR3 DNA sequence: TGTGCCAGCAGCAAAAGCCGCTTGCAGGGGGCTCCACCAGTGAACACTGAAGCTTTCTTT. The J gene is TRBJ1-1, the V gene TRBV21-1; the table's D call of TRBD1 was not tested on the DNA. TRBV21-1 corresponds to a pseudogene. The CDR3 extends over 20 amino acids.

This clone appeared a single time. The chain recombines TRBV28 with TRBJ1-2, with TRBD1 as a possible D gene (5 bases). Germline V gene lookup returns CDR1 MDHEN and CDR2 SYDVKM. The CDR3 sequence is 18 residues long. V was clipped by 1 base and J by 4 bases, with 22 bases between them. The CDR3 region is CASSLYLLGDPHPYGYTF. CDR3 DNA sequence: TGTGCCAGCAGTTTATATTTGTTGGGGGACCCACATCCCTATGGCTACACCTTC.

The rearrangement joins TRBV4-3 to TRBJ1-5; TRBD1 is a possible D gene (5 bases). Between the trimmed V and J ends, which lost 0 bases and 2 bases, there was a span of 17 bases. Germline lookup yields CDR1 LGHNA and CDR2 YSLEER. The CDR3 has 18 amino acids. CDR3 DNA: TGCGCCAGCAGCCAAGATCTCGAAGGGGCAAGGGGCAATCAGCCCCAGCATTTT. Translation gives CASSQDLEGARGNQPQHF.

The chain joins TRBV28 to TRBJ1-1; D not resolved. V was trimmed by 6 bases and J by 3 bases, leaving 14 bases between them. The CDR3 consists of 14 residues. The germline CDR1 and CDR2 sequences are MDHEN and SYDVKM. The DNA for the CDR3 is TGTGCCAGCAGCCGAACTTTGGGATACACTGAAGCTTTCTTT. Translation gives CASSRTLGYTEAFF. Using reference TRBV28 and TRBJ1-1 for the parts outside the CDR3, the full variable domain is DVKVTQSSRYLVKRTGEKVFLECVQDMDHENMFWYRQDPGLGLRLIYFSYDVKMKEKGDIPEGYSVSREKKERFSLILESASTNQTSMYLCASSRTLGYTEAFFGQGTRLTVV.

CDR3 amino acids: CASSLQGSSYNEQFF. The CDR3 nucleotides read TGTGCCAGCTCACTACAGGGGAGCTCCTACAATGAGCAGTTCTTC. V and J are TRBV18 and TRBJ2-1; 7 bases fit TRBD1. Germline CDR1 KGHSH, CDR2 LQKENI. The CDR3 has 15 residues. The junction had 3 bases not matched to a gene; V was cut back by 4 bases and J by 0 bases.

The chain combines TRBV6-1 with TRBJ2-2; 9 nucleotides line up with TRBD1. In germline, CDR1 is MNHNS, CDR2 SASEGT. J gave up 1 base and V 8 bases, and 2 bases lay outside the gene matches. The CDR3 consists of 14 residues. The CDR3 region has the DNA TGTGCCAGCTACAGGGGGCGGAACACCGGGGAGCTGTTTTTT. Its translation: CASYRGRNTGELFF.

The DNA of the CDR3 is TGTGCCAGCAGCTTAGGGGGACAGAGGAACGAGCAGTACTTC. Its translation: CASSLGGQRNEQYF. The chain uses TRBV7-2 and TRBJ2-7; 7 nucleotides align to TRBD1. Germline V gene lookup returns CDR1 SGHTA and CDR2 FQGNSA. The length of the CDR3 is 14 residues. V trimming: 1 base; J trimming: 5 bases; junction bases outside the gene matches: 5.

The chain links TRBV5-1 to TRBJ2-7; the match to TRBD1 covers 9 bases. J lost 2 bases, V lost 4 bases, and 4 bases had no gene match. Germline V gene data show CDR1 as SGHRS and CDR2 as YFSETQ. CDR3 length: 14 residues. The CDR3 is CASSPTGGTYEQYF. As DNA, the CDR3 is TGCGCCAGCAGCCCGACAGGGGGGACCTACGAGCAGTACTTC.

The CDR3 is CASSQINRGRDGYTF. CDR3 DNA: TGCGCCAGCAGCCAAATAAACAGGGGGCGTGATGGCTACACCTTC. The rearrangement uses TRBV4-3 and TRBJ1-2; 9 positions agree with TRBD1. Germline values: CDR1 LGHNA, CDR2 YSLEER. This CDR3 is 15 amino acids long. V trimming: 2 bases; J trimming: 6 bases; junction bases outside the gene matches: 7.

With respect to this clone: The same CDR3 also results from other DNA sequences found in this sample. The rearrangement links TRBV7-2 to TRBJ1-2; 7 nucleotides match TRBD1. The V gene's germline CDR1 is SGHTA and CDR2 FQGNSA. This CDR3 has 13 residues. V was pared by 3 bases and J by 2 bases, with 0 bases of the junction left unmatched. CDR3 residues: CASSLGQNYGYTF. CDR3 DNA: TGTGCCAGCAGCTTGGGACAGAACTATGGCTACACCTTC.

The chain uses TRBV19 and TRBJ1-3; 7 bases fit TRBD1. CDR1 is LNHDA, CDR2 SQIVND, per germline (reference sequence). With V trimmed by 9 bases and J by 4 bases, 18 bases remained unmatched. The CDR3 loop spans 17 amino acids. This chain's CDR3 is CASKLRTGQGYGNTIYF. Written as DNA, the CDR3 is TGTGCCAGCAAACTGAGGACAGGCCAGGGGTACGGAAACACCATATATTTT.

V gene TRBV4-3 combines with J gene TRBJ2-2; 8 bases are a match to TRBD2. CDR1 is LGHNA, CDR2 YSLEER, per germline. With 4 bases clipped from V and 2 bases from J, the junction kept 3 bases outside the gene matches. The CDR3 sequence is 15 residues long. Here the CDR3 reads CASSRGLVNTGELFF. The DNA of the CDR3 is TGCGCCAGCAGCCGGGGACTAGTAAACACCGGGGAGCTGTTTTTT.

This chain links TRBV29-1 with TRBJ2-7, with D maybe TRBD1 (5 bases). The V gene's germline CDR1 is SQVTM and CDR2 ANQGSEA. Deletions cut 4 bases from V and 0 bases from J, with 10 bases between. This CDR3 is 13 amino acids long. CDR3 in amino acids: CSVARAISYEQYF. The CDR3 nucleotides are TGCAGCGTTGCCAGGGCTATCTCCTACGAGCAGTACTTC.

This clone was seen a few times. The rearrangement links TRBV20-1 to TRBJ2-7; the match to TRBD1 covers 7 bases. Germline trimming cut 7 bases from V and 5 bases from J; bases unmatched to any gene: 5. From germline, CDR1 is DFQATT and CDR2 SNEGSKA (reference sequence). The CDR3 runs to 11 residues. CDR3 coding DNA: TGCAGTGTAACAGGGGTACACGAGCAGTACTTC. Translating it yields CSVTGVHEQYF.